Below are 8 T cell receptor beta chains sequenced from a single sample in a study of T cell responses to AZD1222 COVID-19 vaccine. Some clones are missing from TCRdb's copy, which holds only in-frame ones; the method was immunoSEQ multiplex PCR. In the table there are about 100,000 clones, 70% to 90% of which are singletons. Specimen: peripheral blood, collected 28 days after the second AZD1222 dose. Every receptor here comes from an adult who received the AZD1222 COVID-19 vaccine.

The chain combines TRBV6-1 with TRBJ2-1; TRBD2 aligns across 13 bases. V trimming: 0 bases; J trimming: 8 bases; junction bases outside the gene matches: 7. The CDR3 covers 17 residues. CDR1 and CDR2 (germline): MNHNS, SASEGT. The DNA of the CDR3 is TGTGCCAGCAGTGAAGCGCGGACTAGCGGGAGAGTAGATGAGCAGTTCTTC. This gives the protein CASSEARTSGRVDEQFF.

The chain carries TRBV5-4 and TRBJ2-1; D not certain. This CDR3 region has 16 residues. CDR1 is SGHNT and CDR2 is YYREEE in the germline V gene (reference sequence). The ends were cut back, 4 bases at V and 5 bases at J, with 19 bases in the middle. The CDR3 loop reads CASSTKVGRVNNEQFF. CDR3 DNA sequence: TGTGCCAGCAGCACCAAGGTGGGAAGGGTAAACAATGAGCAGTTCTTC.

V gene TRBV30 combines with J gene TRBJ1-6; D is perhaps TRBD1 (6 bases). Per the germline V gene, CDR1 is GTSNPN and CDR2 is SVGIG (reference sequence). CDR3 length: 17 residues. V was pared by 2 bases and J by 4 bases, with 18 bases between. CDR3 in amino acids: CAWSRDRIRVYNSPLHF. CDR3 nucleotide sequence: TGTGCCTGGAGTCGCGACAGGATCAGGGTTTATAATTCACCCCTCCACTTT.

V and J are TRBV30 and TRBJ1-6, with D hard to call. V lost 3 bases and J 6 bases, leaving 9 bases between the germline ends. This CDR3 contains 13 residues. Germline V CDR1 and CDR2: GTSNPN, SVGIG (reference sequence). The chain's CDR3 is CAWRGEINSPLHF. The CDR3 region has the DNA TGTGCCTGGAGGGGCGAAATTAATTCACCCCTCCACTTT.

The chain has TRBV9 and TRBJ1-1, with 7 positions matching TRBD1. V lost 0 bases, J lost 7 bases, and 6 bases stayed unmatched. Germline lookup yields CDR1 SGDLS and CDR2 YYNGEE. The CDR3 has 14 amino acids. The CDR3 sequence: CASSVGAGGGEAFF. As DNA, the CDR3 is TGTGCCAGCAGCGTAGGGGCAGGGGGAGGTGAAGCTTTCTTT.

This clone was seen just once. This chain links TRBV24-1 with TRBJ1-2; D not resolved. The germline CDR1 and CDR2 sequences are KGHDR and SFDVKD. The CDR3 sequence is 13 residues long. Trimming removed 4 bases at V and 1 base at J, with 6 bases between. The CDR3 DNA follows: TGTGCCACCAGTGAGGGGAGTAACTATGGCTACACCTTC. The encoded protein is CATSEGSNYGYTF.

This clone occurred a few times. V and J are TRBV5-5 and TRBJ2-7; the D gene is possibly TRBD2 (6 bases). V was shortened by 0 bases and J by 4 bases, with 20 bases between the two germline ends. The length of the CDR3 is 17 residues. The germline CDR1 and CDR2 sequences are SGHKS and YYEKEE (reference sequence). This chain's CDR3 is CASSLGLGSSGAYEQYF. CDR3 coding DNA: TGTGCCAGCAGCTTGGGACTAGGATCGAGTGGGGCATACGAGCAGTACTTC.

The chain uses TRBV12-3 or TRBV12-4 and TRBJ1-4; D call uncertain. V lost 6 bases to trimming and J lost 5 bases, with 10 bases between them. The CDR3 covers 13 residues. The CDR3 region has the DNA TGTGCCAGCAGCTTCATACTCAATGAAAAACTGTTTTTT. Translation gives CASSFILNEKLFF.